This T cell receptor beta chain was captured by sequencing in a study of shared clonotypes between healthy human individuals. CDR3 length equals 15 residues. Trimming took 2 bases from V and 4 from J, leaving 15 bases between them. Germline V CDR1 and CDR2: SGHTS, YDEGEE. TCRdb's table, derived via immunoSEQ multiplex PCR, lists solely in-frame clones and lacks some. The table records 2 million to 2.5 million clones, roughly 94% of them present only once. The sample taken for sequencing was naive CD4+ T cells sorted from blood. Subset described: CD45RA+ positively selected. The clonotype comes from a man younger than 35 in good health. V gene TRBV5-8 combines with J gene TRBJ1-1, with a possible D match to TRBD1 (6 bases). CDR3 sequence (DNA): TGTGCCAGCAGCTTCGGGACACTCCCGGGCACTGAAGCTTTCTTT. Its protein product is CASSFGTLPGTEAFF.